This T cell receptor (beta chain) was identified in a study of blood T cell repertoires in COVID-19. V was pared by 5 bases and J by 7 bases, with 6 bases between. The CDR3 runs 11 residues. Germline V CDR1 and CDR2: LNHDA, SQIVND (reference sequence). Produced via immunoSEQ multiplex PCR; TCRdb's table is partial and in-frame only. The table records hundreds of thousands of clones, approximately 82% of them present only once. This receptor was taken from a woman aged 70 to 79 with active or convalescent COVID-19. The chain couples TRBV19 to TRBJ2-1; TRBD1 might be the D (5 bases). Specimen: peripheral blood. The DNA of the CDR3 is TGTGCCAGTAGTCCAGGGAATGAGCAGTTCTTC. Protein: CASSPGNEQFF.